The source of this T cell receptor (beta chain) is a study of response to subunit inactivated influenza vaccine. TCRdb called the RT-PCR reads again in MiXCR, with one record for every CDR3 protein. The sample has about 180,000 distinct CDR3 sequences, about 9.3% seen once. This CDR3 has 15 residues. Germline-derived CDR1 and CDR2 are DFQATT and SNEGSKA (reference sequence). J lost 4 bases, V lost 1 base, and 4 bases had no gene match. Study observations and caveats: Researchers suggested that each seasonal influenza vaccination recruits few new T cells.

The table lists this clonotype with a few counts. As yet, its antigen is unknown. The sequence was collected from a man in his fifties or sixties who received an inactivated influenza vaccine. The sample consisted of non-naive T cells sorted from PBMCs, taken on the day of vaccination. The rearrangement links TRBV20-1 to TRBJ2-5, with TRBD2 matching 12 bases. The CDR3 sequence is CSARVTSGSSETQYF. The CDR3 DNA follows: TGCAGTGCTAGAGTGACTAGCGGGAGCTCAGAGACCCAGTACTTC.